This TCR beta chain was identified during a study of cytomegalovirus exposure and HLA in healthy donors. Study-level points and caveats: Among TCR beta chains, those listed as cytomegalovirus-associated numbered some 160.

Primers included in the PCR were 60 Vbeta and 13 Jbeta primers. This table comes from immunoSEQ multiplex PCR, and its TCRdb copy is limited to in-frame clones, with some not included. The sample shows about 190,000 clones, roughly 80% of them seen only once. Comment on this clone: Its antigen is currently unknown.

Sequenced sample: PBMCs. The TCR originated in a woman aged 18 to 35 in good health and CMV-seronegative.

CDR3 DNA sequence: TGCGCCAGCAGCAGAACAACAGGGGGCGGAGGTGAAGCTTTCTTT. Translation: CASSRTTGGGGEAFF. This chain uses TRBV5-1 with TRBJ1-1, with TRBD1 matching 9 bases. Germline values: CDR1 SGHRS, CDR2 YFSETQ. The CDR3 consists of 15 residues. J was trimmed by 7 bases and V by 4 bases; bases with no gene match: 11.